This note documents a single T cell receptor (beta chain) sequence. Its antigen remains unknown. This CDR3 contains 15 residues. Germline V gene sequence: CDR1 SQVTM, CDR2 ANQGSEA. V trimming: 3 bases; J trimming: 1 base; junction bases outside the gene matches: 3. MiXCR, run by TCRdb on the 5' RACE reads, gives a single entry per CDR3 protein. The sample holds some 340,000 distinct CDR3 sequences, over 10% seen once. The source of the sample is a study of T-cell memory formation after mild COVID-19. Study observations and caveats: The main location of contracting CD4+ clones was CM and EM, and that of contracting CD8+ clones was EMRA.

This chain connects TRBV29-1 to TRBJ1-1; 12 bases line up with TRBD1. What was sequenced was PBMCs or a T cell subset sorted from them (not recorded which). The sequence came from a young man who had mild COVID-19 (a few samples of this study predate the infection). Cell type and time point are not known. The CDR3 DNA sequence: TGCAGCGTTGAGGGGACAGGGGGCGCGAACACTGAAGCTTTCTTT. Its protein product is CSVEGTGGANTEAFF.